These 12 T cell receptor beta chains came from one sample sequenced in a study of beta chain features in type 1 diabetes. The whole isolated RNA underwent reverse transcription, so sequencing captured expressed TCRB transcripts. Libraries were prepared by immunoSEQ multiplex PCR; TCRdb keeps only in-frame clonotypes and omits some of them. The data show some 500,000 clones, about an eighth seen once. Sequenced material: naive CD4+ T cells from blood. Receptors were obtained from a woman in her late teens or twenties in good health.

The rearrangement joins TRBV4-3 to TRBJ2-7, with 9 bases fitting TRBD1. Losses at the gene ends were 0 bases for V and 4 bases for J; bases not matched to a gene: 7. The CDR3 sequence is 16 residues long. CDR1 is LGHNA, CDR2 YSLEER, per germline. CDR3 residues: CASSQDRGTGWYEQYF. The CDR3 DNA reads as TGCGCCAGCAGCCAAGATAGGGGGACAGGGTGGTACGAGCAGTACTTC.

This clone was picked up a small number of times. Within the sample, other DNA sequences also encode this same CDR3. The chain joins TRBV5-1 to TRBJ2-3; 8 bases are a match to TRBD1. The CDR3 consists of 14 residues. Germline assignment: CDR1 SGHRS and CDR2 YFSETQ. V was clipped by 2 bases and J by 4 bases; unmatched bases: 3. The CDR3 DNA reads as TGCGCCAGCAGCTTAGGACAGGGACCAGATACGCAGTATTTT. Translated, it gives CASSLGQGPDTQYF.

This clone appeared a few times. The V and J genes are TRBV19 and TRBJ2-2; D not certain. Trimming took off 7 bases at V and 2 bases at J, with 8 bases between the two ends. The CDR3 consists of 13 residues. Germline V gene lookup returns CDR1 LNHDA and CDR2 SQIVND (reference sequence). DNA of the CDR3: TGTGCCAGTAAAGATCTCAACACCGGGGAGCTGTTTTTT. This encodes CASKDLNTGELFF.

This clone came up a few times. The rearrangement links TRBV9 to TRBJ2-1; TRBD1 might be the D (5 bases). Germline V CDR1 and CDR2: SGDLS, YYNGEE. The CDR3 has 15 amino acids. With 0 bases removed from V and 5 bases from J, the gap between germline ends came to 12 bases. The DNA for the CDR3 is TGTGCCAGCAGCGTAGTAAAGGGGATTAACAATGAGCAGTTCTTC. It encodes CASSVVKGINNEQFF.

V and J are TRBV6-6 and TRBJ2-7; D gene unclear. Germline assignment: CDR1 MNHNY and CDR2 SVGAGI (reference sequence). Deletions cut 4 bases from V and 3 bases from J, with 10 bases between. The CDR3 is 13 residues long. The DNA for the CDR3 is TGTGCCAGCAGTTCGATTGGGCACTACGAGCAGTACGTC. Translated, it gives CASSSIGHYEQYV.

This clone was seen only a few times. CDR3 DNA sequence: TGTGCCATCAGTGAGGGGCAGTACGAGCAGTACGTC. Amino acids: CAISEGQYEQYV. This chain connects TRBV10-3 to TRBJ2-7; D gene unclear. Looked up from germline, CDR1 is ENHRY and CDR2 is SYGVKD. Trimming stripped 2 bases from V and 4 bases from J, with 6 bases between. The CDR3 spans 12 residues.

The table lists this clone with a few counts. The chain links TRBV19 to TRBJ2-4; 9 bases are shared with TRBD1. V lost 4 bases and J lost 3; bases outside the gene matches: 7. CDR3 length equals 16 residues. Germline CDR1 is LNHDA and CDR2 is SQIVND (reference sequence). The CDR3 region has the DNA TGTGCCAGTAGTAGGACAGGGGACCCCTTCAAAAACATTCAGTACTTC. It yields the protein CASSRTGDPFKNIQYF.

The V gene is TRBV12-5, the J gene TRBJ2-4, with D perhaps matching TRBD1 (5 bases). The germline CDR1 and CDR2 sequences are LGHNT and FRNRAP. V was clipped by 5 bases and J by 10 bases, with 12 bases between them. This CDR3 contains 12 residues. The DNA of the CDR3 is TGTGCTAGTGGTAATGACAGCCCAATTCAGTACTTC. Translation gives CASGNDSPIQYF.

This clone has only a few counts. The chain uses TRBV14 and TRBJ1-1; the D is unclear. V was trimmed by 2 bases and J by 4 bases, leaving 8 bases between them. The germline gives CDR1 SGHDN, CDR2 FVKESK. The CDR3 is 13 residues long. CDR3 in amino acids: CASSQLFSTEAFF. CDR3 coding DNA: TGTGCCAGCAGCCAACTATTTTCCACTGAAGCTTTCTTT.

This clone occurred a few times. The V gene is TRBV29-1, the J gene TRBJ2-4; D unresolved. Germline V gene lookup returns CDR1 SQVTM and CDR2 ANQGSEA. The CDR3 is 15 amino acids. The V and J ends lost 5 bases and 0 bases respectively, with 14 bases between them. CDR3 DNA sequence: TGCAGCGTTTGGTCCGGAGTCCTAGCCAAAAACATTCAGTACTTC. The encoded protein is CSVWSGVLAKNIQYF.

The rearrangement uses TRBV11-2 and TRBJ2-1; the match to TRBD2 covers 7 bases. Trimming at V came to 6 bases and at J to 5 bases, leaving 13 bases not matched to a gene. This CDR3 has 16 residues. From germline, CDR1 is SGHAT and CDR2 FQNNGV. In DNA form, the CDR3 reads TGTGCCAGCAGTACCCAAACGGGGGGTGGAAACAATGAGCAGTTCTTC. Translating it yields CASSTQTGGGNNEQFF. The full variable domain, completed using reference TRBV11-2 and TRBJ2-1, is EAGVAQSPRYKIIEKRQSVAFWCNPISGHATLYWYQQILGQGPKLLIQFQNNGVVDDSQLPKDRFSAERLKGVDSTLKIQPAKLEDSAVYLCASSTQTGGGNNEQFFGPGTRLTVL.

This clone was picked up many times. The chain has TRBV18 and TRBJ2-4; D call uncertain. Germline-derived CDR1 and CDR2 are KGHSH and LQKENI. With 1 base removed from V and 1 base from J, the gap between germline ends came to 14 bases. The CDR3 is 17 amino acids. The CDR3 sequence is CASSPRSKGMAKNIQYF. In DNA form, the CDR3 reads TGTGCCAGCTCACCACGTTCTAAAGGGATGGCCAAAAACATTCAGTACTTC. The full variable domain, with the rest looked up from reference TRBV18 and TRBJ2-4, is NAGVMQNPRHLVRRRGQEARLRCSPMKGHSHVYWYRQLPEEGLKFMVYLQKENIIDESGMPKERFSAEFPKEGPSILRIQQVVRGDSAAYFCASSPRSKGMAKNIQYFGAGTRLSVL.